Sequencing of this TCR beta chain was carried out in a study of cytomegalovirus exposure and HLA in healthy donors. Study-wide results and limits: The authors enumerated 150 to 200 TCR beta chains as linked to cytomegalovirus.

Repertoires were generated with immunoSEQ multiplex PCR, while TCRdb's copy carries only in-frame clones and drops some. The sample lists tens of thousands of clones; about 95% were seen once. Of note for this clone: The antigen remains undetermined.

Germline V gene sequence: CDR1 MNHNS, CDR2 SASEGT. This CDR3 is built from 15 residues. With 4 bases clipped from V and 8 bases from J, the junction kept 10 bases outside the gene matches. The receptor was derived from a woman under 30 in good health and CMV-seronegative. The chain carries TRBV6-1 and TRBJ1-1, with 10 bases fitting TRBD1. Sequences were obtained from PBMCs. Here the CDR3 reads CASSASGTGAREAFF. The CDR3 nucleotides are TGTGCCAGCAGTGCTTCCGGGACAGGGGCGAGGGAAGCTTTCTTT.